This paragraph covers one TCR beta chain sequence. The sample comes from a study of blood T cell repertoires in COVID-19. Study information: There were acute and convalescent COVID-19 samples, and they came from the United States, Italy and Spain. T cells, B-cell-depleted T cells, or PBMCs provided the cDNA or gDNA that served as material.

In the authors' methods: Quantification of nucleated cells was approximated via reference gene primer amplification. Measured with immunoSEQ multiplex PCR; TCRdb has only the in-frame clones, and not every one. V and J calls and clone size come straight from that table; D and trimming were deduced from the DNA. The sample shows tens of thousands of clones, 85% to 90% of them seen only once. Losses at the gene ends were 2 bases for V and 0 bases for J; bases not matched to a gene: 5. Germline V gene lookup returns CDR1 SGHTA and CDR2 FQGNSA. This CDR3 contains 17 residues. Sequenced sample: peripheral blood. This chain uses TRBV7-2 with TRBJ1-5; 9 nucleotides line up with TRBD1. The TCR originated in a woman in her sixties with acute or convalescent COVID-19. The DNA of the CDR3 is TGTGCCAGCAGCTTATTGGGACAGGGCTATAGCAATCAGCCCCAGCATTTT. Protein product: CASSLLGQGYSNQPQHF.